These T cell receptor beta chains were read from a single sample in a study of blood T cell repertoires in COVID-19. Sequencing was performed with immunoSEQ multiplex PCR; in TCRdb, only in-frame clones are kept and a portion is missing. The sample yields under 80,000 clones, around 87% seen once. Source material: peripheral blood. The source of these receptors is a man aged 60 to 75 with acute or convalescent COVID-19. CDR3s include the opening cysteine and the closing phenylalanine or tryptophan.

v_call	j_call	cdr3_aa
TRBV3-1/TRBV3-2	TRBJ1-3	CASSQRWGDGDTIYF
TRBV6-6	TRBJ2-7	CASSGQGYEQYF
TRBV29-1	TRBJ1-1	CSVENGETTEAFF
TRBV19	TRBJ1-5	CASSRRTGGDSNQPQHF
TRBV4-1	TRBJ2-3	CASSQLLTGGTDTQYF
TRBV7-2	TRBJ1-2	CASSPGQRGYTF
TRBV18	TRBJ1-5	CATAGGTNQPQHF
TRBV5-6	TRBJ1-5	CASSLEAANQPQHF
TRBV7-2	TRBJ2-3	CASSPSGRTSTDTQYF
TRBV3-1/TRBV3-2	TRBJ2-7	CASSQKTGNHEQYF
TRBV11-2	TRBJ1-4	CASSLGRTGGPNEKLFF
TRBV5-1	TRBJ1-2	CASSLGSDFNYGYTF
TRBV4-1	TRBJ2-7	CASSPLSGSRGYEQYF
TRBV5-1	TRBJ1-1	CASSTGGTGTEAFF
TRBV30	TRBJ1-5	CAWEDGDSNQPQHF
TRBV12-3/TRBV12-4	TRBJ2-7	CASSAGGPYEQYF
TRBV7-6	TRBJ1-2	CASSLLDTPNYGYTF
TRBV12-3/TRBV12-4	TRBJ1-5	CASSLQENQPQHF
TRBV7-2	TRBJ2-6	CASSLEGNSGANVLTF
TRBV4-3	TRBJ2-3	CASSQDEGTDTQYF
TRBV5-8	TRBJ2-2	CASSFFRGRNTGELFF
TRBV5-1	TRBJ2-7	CASSPGFDEQYF
TRBV2	TRBJ1-2	CASSAGRVKGYTF
TRBV7-8	TRBJ1-5	CASSLADRRQGLNQPQHF
TRBV15	TRBJ1-4	CATSSQGSFEKLFF
TRBV7-9	TRBJ1-4	CASSLEAVISGEKLFF
TRBV5-4	TRBJ2-7	CASSTGLAGTYEQYF
TRBV4-2	TRBJ2-3	CASSQDTGTGGVDTQYF
TRBV5-6	TRBJ1-3	CASSSGGNTIYF
TRBV7-7	TRBJ2-1	CASSRTGTTSYNEQFF
TRBV19	TRBJ2-7	CASSIDLAGVWDEQYF
TRBV19	TRBJ1-2	CASSSAGIGYYGYTF
TRBV9	TRBJ2-7	CASSKGQGALYEQYF
TRBV12-3/TRBV12-4	TRBJ1-5	CASSLRTDQPQHF
TRBV18	TRBJ1-5	CASSRGAGNQPQHF
TRBV2	TRBJ1-4	CASHGTATNEKLFF
TRBV27	TRBJ1-5	CASSPGTDSNQPQHF
TRBV10-3	TRBJ1-1	CATGQMNTEAFF
TRBV7-2	TRBJ2-7	CASSPSTGGGYEQYF
TRBV25-1	TRBJ2-2	CASTKDRFTGELFF
TRBV5-1	TRBJ2-7	CASSPTAGQGGYEQYF
TRBV11-3	TRBJ2-1	CASSSRDRGHNEQFF
TRBV18	TRBJ1-1	CASSPQLGGMNTEAFF
TRBV6-5	TRBJ2-7	CASSPTGPWHEQYF
TRBV7-9	TRBJ2-1	CASSLQSGYNEQFF
TRBV7-8	TRBJ2-5	CASSQKGLAGVETQYF
TRBV9	TRBJ2-7	CASSADPGSAWEQYF
TRBV5-6	TRBJ2-5	CASSPWDRGYQETQYF